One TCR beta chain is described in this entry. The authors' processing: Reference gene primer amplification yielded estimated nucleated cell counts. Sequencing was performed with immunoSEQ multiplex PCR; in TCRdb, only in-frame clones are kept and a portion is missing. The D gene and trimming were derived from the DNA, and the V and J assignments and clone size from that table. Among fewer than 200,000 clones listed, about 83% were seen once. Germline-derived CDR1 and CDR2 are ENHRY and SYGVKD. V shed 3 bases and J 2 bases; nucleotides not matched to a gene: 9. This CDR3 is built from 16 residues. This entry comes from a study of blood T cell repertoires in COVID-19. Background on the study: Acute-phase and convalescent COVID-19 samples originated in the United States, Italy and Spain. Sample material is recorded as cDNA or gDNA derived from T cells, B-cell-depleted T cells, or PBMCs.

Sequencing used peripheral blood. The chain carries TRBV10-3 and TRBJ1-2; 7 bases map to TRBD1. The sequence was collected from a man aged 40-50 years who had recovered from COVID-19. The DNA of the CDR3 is TGTGCCATCAGTGATCTCCGACAGGGAGGAAACTATGGCTACACCTTC. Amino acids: CAISDLRQGGNYGYTF.